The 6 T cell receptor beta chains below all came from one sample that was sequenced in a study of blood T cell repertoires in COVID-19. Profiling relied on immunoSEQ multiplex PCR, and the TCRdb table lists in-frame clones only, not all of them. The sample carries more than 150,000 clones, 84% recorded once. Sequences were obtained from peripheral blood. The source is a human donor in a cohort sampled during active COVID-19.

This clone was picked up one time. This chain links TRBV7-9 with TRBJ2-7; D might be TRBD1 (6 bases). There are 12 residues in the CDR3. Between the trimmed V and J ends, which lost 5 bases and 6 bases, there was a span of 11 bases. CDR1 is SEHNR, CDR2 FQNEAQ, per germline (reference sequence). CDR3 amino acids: CASSRDRSEQYF. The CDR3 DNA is TGTGCCAGCAGCCGCGACAGGAGCGAGCAGTACTTC.

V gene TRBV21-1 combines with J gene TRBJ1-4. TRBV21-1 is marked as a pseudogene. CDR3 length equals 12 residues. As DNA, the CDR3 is TGTGCCAGCAGGACGGGTAATGAAAAACTGTTTTTT. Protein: CASRTGNEKLFF.

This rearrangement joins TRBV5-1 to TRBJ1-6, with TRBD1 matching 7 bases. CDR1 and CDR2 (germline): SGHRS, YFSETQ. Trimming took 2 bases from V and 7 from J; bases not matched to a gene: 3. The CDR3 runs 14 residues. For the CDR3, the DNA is TGCGCCAGCAGCTTTGGGACAGTAAATTCACCCCTCCACTTT. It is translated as CASSFGTVNSPLHF.

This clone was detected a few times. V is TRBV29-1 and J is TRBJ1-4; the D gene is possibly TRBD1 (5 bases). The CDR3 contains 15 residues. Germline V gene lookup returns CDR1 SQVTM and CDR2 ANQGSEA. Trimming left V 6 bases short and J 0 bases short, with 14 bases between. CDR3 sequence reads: CSVPGTEATNEKLFF. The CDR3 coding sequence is TGCAGCGTCCCCGGGACTGAAGCAACTAATGAAAAACTGTTTTTT.

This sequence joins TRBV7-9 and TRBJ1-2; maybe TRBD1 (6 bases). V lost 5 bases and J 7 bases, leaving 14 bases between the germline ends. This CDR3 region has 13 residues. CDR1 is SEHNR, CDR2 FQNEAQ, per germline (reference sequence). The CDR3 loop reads CASSQEGGGGYTF. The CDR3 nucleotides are TGTGCCAGCAGCCAAGAGGGAGGGGGTGGCTACACCTTC.

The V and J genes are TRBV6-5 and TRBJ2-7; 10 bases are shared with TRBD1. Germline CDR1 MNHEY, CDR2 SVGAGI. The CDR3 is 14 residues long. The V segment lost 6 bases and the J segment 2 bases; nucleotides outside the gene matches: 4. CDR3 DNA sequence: TGTGCCAGCAGGCCGGGACAGGGGCCCTACGAGCAGTACTTC. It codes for CASRPGQGPYEQYF.